Presented here are 22 T cell receptor beta chains from one specimen sequenced in a study of blood T cell repertoires in COVID-19. Libraries were prepared by immunoSEQ multiplex PCR; TCRdb keeps only in-frame clonotypes and omits some of them. The sample has around 99,000 clones; approximately 85% are singletons. Sample: peripheral blood. These receptors were taken from a woman of 80 years or more with active or convalescent COVID-19.

This clone has just one count. CDR3 in DNA: TGTGCCAGCACATGGGGGGGAAATCAGCCCCAGCATTTT. Translation: CASTWGGNQPQHF. This chain links TRBV6-5 with TRBJ1-5; a possible D gene is TRBD1 (5 bases). This CDR3 is 13 amino acids long. Trimming removed 7 bases at V and 4 bases at J, with 11 bases between. The germline CDR1 and CDR2 sequences are MNHEY and SVGAGI.

The chain links TRBV5-5 to TRBJ1-1; tentatively, D is TRBD1 (6 bases). CDR1 and CDR2 (germline): SGHKS, YYEKEE (reference sequence). This CDR3 comprises 15 residues. Trimming left V 0 bases short and J 2 bases short, with 11 bases between. CDR3 nucleotide sequence: TGTGCCAGCAGCTTGGCCGCGACAGGCAACACTGAAGCTTTCTTT. It translates to CASSLAATGNTEAFF.

The chain combines TRBV3-1 (or the pseudogene TRBV3-2) with TRBJ1-4, with D uncertain. V shed 1 base and J shed 0 bases, with 9 bases lying between them. The germline V gene has CDR1 LGHDT and CDR2 YNNKEL (reference sequence). The CDR3 totals 16 residues. As DNA, the CDR3 is TGTGCCAGCAGCCAAGGGTCGGGAGCAACTAATGAAAAACTGTTTTTT. Encoded protein: CASSQGSGATNEKLFF.

This clone was recorded only once. The V call is TRBV9, the J call TRBJ2-3; 10 nucleotides agree with TRBD2. The CDR3 runs 15 residues. V was clipped by 7 bases and J by 5 bases; unmatched bases: 10. From germline, CDR1 is SGDLS and CDR2 YYNGEE. The CDR3: CASAEAGGPGDTQYF. Here the CDR3 DNA reads TGTGCCAGCGCGGAAGCGGGAGGGCCGGGAGATACGCAGTATTTT. The full variable domain, with the rest looked up from reference TRBV9 and TRBJ2-3, is DSGVTQTPKHLITATGQRVTLRCSPRSGDLSVYWYQQSLDQGLQFLIQYYNGEERAKGNILERFSAQQFPDLHSELNLSSLELGDSALYFCASAEAGGPGDTQYFGPGTRLTVL.

V gene TRBV10-3 combines with J gene TRBJ1-3; D is undetermined. This CDR3 has 14 amino acids. Germline assignment: CDR1 ENHRY and CDR2 SYGVKD. Trimming took 0 bases from V and 7 from J, leaving 10 bases between them. The CDR3 sequence is CAISESYNSNTIYF. The CDR3 DNA sequence: TGTGCCATCAGTGAGTCCTATAATTCGAACACCATATATTTT.

V and J are TRBV28 and TRBJ2-2, with TRBD1 matching 9 bases. Per the germline V gene, CDR1 is MDHEN and CDR2 is SYDVKM. Trimming at V came to 8 bases and at J to 5 bases, leaving 9 bases not matched to a gene. The CDR3 is 15 residues long. The CDR3 region has the DNA TGTGCCAGCTCTACGGGGACAGGGAGGACCGGGGAGCTGTTTTTT. Protein sequence: CASSTGTGRTGELFF.

This clone turned up a few times. This sequence joins TRBV6-5 and TRBJ2-1; 11 positions match TRBD2. This CDR3 region has 15 residues. J gave up 5 bases and V 4 bases, and 4 bases lay outside the gene matches. The germline V gene has CDR1 MNHEY and CDR2 SVGAGI. CDR3 residues: CASSLAGGPNNEQFF. CDR3 sequence (DNA): TGTGCCAGCAGTTTAGCGGGAGGGCCGAACAATGAGCAGTTCTTC.

This chain links TRBV5-4 with TRBJ2-3; possibly TRBD2 for D (5 bases). CDR1 SGHNT and CDR2 YYREEE come from the germline V gene (reference sequence). The CDR3 totals 15 residues. Trimming shortened V by 0 bases and J by 0 bases, and 8 bases separated the two germline ends. DNA for the CDR3: TGTGCCAGCAGCTTGGATAGCGCTAGCACAGATACGCAGTATTTT. Its translation is CASSLDSASTDTQYF.

CDR3 nucleotides: TGTGCCATCAGCGGGGCTAACTATGGCTACACCTTC. It translates to CAISGANYGYTF. The genes are TRBV6-5 and TRBJ1-2; no clear D. Germline CDR1 reads MNHEY; CDR2 reads SVGAGI. The CDR3 covers 12 residues. Trimming pared 10 bases from V and 0 bases from J, leaving 9 bases between.

J is TRBJ2-5 and V is TRBV19; the D is unclear. Germline CDR1 is LNHDA and CDR2 is SQIVND (reference sequence). The CDR3 length is 14 residues. Trimming stripped 6 bases from V and 4 bases from J, with 15 bases between. CDR3 nucleotide sequence: TGTGCCAGTAGCAGCAATTCGGGTCGAGAGACCCAGTACTTC. Amino acid sequence: CASSSNSGRETQYF.

This chain uses TRBV10-3 with TRBJ2-5; D possibly corresponds to TRBD2 (5 bases). V was clipped by 7 bases and J by 5 bases, with 11 bases between them. CDR3 size: 12 residues. Germline V gives CDR1 ENHRY, CDR2 SYGVKD. DNA for the CDR3: TGTGCCATCAAAGCGGATCACGAGACCCAGTACTTC. This translates into CAIKADHETQYF.

This clone was counted a few times. Mismatch with germline at one junction end may stem from a read error. This chain connects TRBV5-1 to TRBJ1-1; D unresolved. Germline V gives CDR1 SGHRS, CDR2 YFSETQ. This CDR3 has 13 amino acids. CDR3 in amino acids: CASSSLGITEAFF. As DNA, the CDR3 is TGTGCCAGCAGCTCCCTCGGGATAACTGAAGCTTTCTTT.

J is TRBJ2-7 and V is TRBV4-3; 7 nucleotides agree with TRBD1. Per the germline V gene, CDR1 is LGHNA and CDR2 is YSLEER. CDR3 length: 15 residues. The V segment lost 3 bases and the J segment 5 bases; nucleotides outside the gene matches: 10. The CDR3 sequence: CASSQQPTGLDEQYF. In nucleotides, the CDR3 is TGCGCCAGCAGCCAGCAACCGACAGGGCTGGACGAGCAGTACTTC.

The rearrangement joins TRBV19 to TRBJ2-7, with a tentative D call TRBD2 (6 bases). The CDR3 contains 13 residues. Trimming pared 3 bases from V and 2 bases from J, leaving 8 bases between. From germline, CDR1 is LNHDA and CDR2 SQIVND (reference sequence). CDR3 nucleotides: TGTGCCAGTAGTATTGGCGGGACCTACGAGCAGTACTTC. Protein: CASSIGGTYEQYF.

A note on this clone: A read error may produce the germline difference seen at one junction end. The CDR3 protein is CASSSTGLDEHF. As DNA, the CDR3 is TGTGCCAGCAGTTCGACAGGGCTGGACGAGCACTTT. The chain is built from TRBV6-2 or TRBV6-3 and TRBJ1-5; TRBD1 agrees at 7 bases. The CDR3 is 12 amino acids. CDR1 and CDR2 (germline): MNHEY, SVGEGT.

The chain employs TRBV25-1 and TRBJ1-2; D call uncertain. The ends were cut back, 7 bases at V and 6 bases at J, with 9 bases in the middle. The CDR3 has 11 residues. The V gene's germline CDR1 is MGHDK and CDR2 SYGVNS. The CDR3 coding sequence is TGTGCCAGCAATAATCGGGATGGCTACACCTTC. It yields the protein CASNNRDGYTF.

This clone was detected once. V usage is TRBV18 and J usage is TRBJ2-3; TRBD2 is a possible D gene (5 bases). The CDR3 totals 12 residues. The V gene's germline CDR1 is KGHSH and CDR2 LQKENI. The V gene lost 3 bases and the J gene lost 6 bases, with 7 bases spanning the gap. This CDR3 reads CASSPPSDTQYF. For the CDR3, the DNA is TGTGCCAGCTCACCTCCTAGCGATACGCAGTATTTT.

This clone was picked up a small number of times. This chain uses TRBV5-6 with TRBJ2-3, with TRBD2 matching 14 bases. Trimming took 1 base from V and 0 from J; bases not matched to a gene: 4. The CDR3 runs to 18 residues. Germline V gene lookup returns CDR1 SGHDT and CDR2 YYEEEE. The CDR3, as DNA: TGTGCCAGCAGCTTGCCCGGGACTAGCGGGGGAAGCACAGATACGCAGTATTTT. Protein product: CASSLPGTSGGSTDTQYF.

This clone was recorded a few times. V usage is TRBV11-2 and J usage is TRBJ2-1; 10 bases line up with TRBD2. The germline CDR1 and CDR2 sequences are SGHAT and FQNNGV. V shed 4 bases, J shed 9 bases, and the junction held 15 bases outside the gene matches. The CDR3 consists of 17 residues. CDR3 region: CASSSIRPGLAKIEQFF. Here the CDR3 DNA reads TGTGCCAGCAGCTCTATTAGGCCGGGACTAGCGAAGATTGAGCAGTTCTTC.

The sample holds a few counts of this clone. V usage is TRBV5-1 and J usage is TRBJ2-1, with 14 bases fitting TRBD2. V dropped 2 bases and J dropped 8; count of bases not matched to a gene: 9. Germline CDR1 is SGHRS and CDR2 is YFSETQ. This CDR3 has 17 residues. The CDR3 bases are TGCGCCAGCAGCTTCCAAGGACTAGCGGGAGGACGCCATGAGCAGTTCTTC. This sequence encodes CASSFQGLAGGRHEQFF.

The rearrangement uses TRBV4-3 and TRBJ2-1; D is unresolved. V dropped 1 base and J dropped 3 bases, with 7 bases sitting between them. CDR3 size: 14 residues. The germline V gene has CDR1 LGHNA and CDR2 YSLEER. CDR3 nucleotides: TGCGCCAGCAGCCAAGTAATCAGCTACAATGAGCAGTTCTTC. Protein: CASSQVISYNEQFF.

The chain links TRBV11-2 to TRBJ2-7, with 8 bases matching TRBD2. The CDR3 runs to 15 residues. The germline CDR1 and CDR2 sequences are SGHAT and FQNNGV. J was trimmed by 3 bases and V by 5 bases; bases with no gene match: 9. CDR3 amino acids: CASSPLWGTSYEQYF. The CDR3 nucleotides are TGTGCCAGCAGCCCGCTCTGGGGGACTAGCTACGAGCAGTACTTC.